This T cell receptor (beta chain) was documented in a study of metastatic and nonmetastatic thyroid tumors. The wider study: Repertoire comparison spanned blood and tumor or nodule tissue of malignant and benign thyroid patients. Notes on the study in general: It was reportedly found that TCR beta diversity was significantly higher in malignant thyroid tumors than in benign nodules, a difference seen in both blood and tumor samples.

Until they underwent thyroid surgery, no patient had received any treatment. Authors' analysis steps: What underpinned the distant-metastasis classifier for papillary thyroid cancer was the set of CDR3 differences across clinicopathological groups. TCRdb redid the clone calls on the PCR reads using MiXCR. The authors' filters were not applied to this entry. This table has about 24,000 clones, 20% to 25% appearing once. In this sample, this clone turned up once. Its specificity is unknown. At one of its ends the junction is not consistent with the germline gene, which may arise from a read error. CDR1 and CDR2 (germline): SGHTA, FQGNSA. The CDR3 extends over 13 amino acids.

This receptor was identified in a male donor with papillary thyroid cancer or a benign thyroid nodule (not recorded which). Some clones in this sample may be carry-over from other donors' samples. Material: blood. The rearrangement uses TRBV7-2 and TRBJ1-5, with D maybe TRBD1 (5 bases). The CDR3 protein is CDSSWKGYQPQHF. Here the CDR3 DNA reads TGTGACAGCAGCTGGAAGGGGTATCAGCCCCAGCATTTT.